These T cell receptor beta chains were read from a single sample in a study of molecular identifiers for immune sequencing clone quantification. A single record per CDR3 protein comes from TCRdb applying MiXCR to the PCR reads. The table shows around 300,000 distinct CDR3 sequences, with roughly 23% occurring only once. Sequencing used naive CD8+ T cells from blood, with Jurkat cell RNA spiked in. The receptor set was obtained from a human donor in good health. Some libraries in this study had Jurkat cell RNA spiked in. Both conserved end residues are part of each CDR3. Each record gives: V gene, clone size, D gene, J gene, CDR3 protein, CDR3 DNA. A D gene is named only where the DNA matches it firmly. Clone sizes are given selectively: once, few, many, or a class where the clone is expanded.

TRBV4-1	.	.	TRBJ2-7	CASSQAGPAACAQYF	TGCGCCAGCAGCCAAGCCGGGCCCGCCGCCTGCGCGCAGTACTTC
TRBV3-1	.	TRBD2	TRBJ2-3	CASSQAGLIAGGTDTQYF	TGTGCCAGCAGCCAAGCCGGGTTGATAGCGGGGGGCACAGATACGCAGTATTTT
TRBV10-3	few	.	TRBJ1-6	CAISVGPSGSPLHF	TGTGCCATCAGTGTAGGACCTTCGGGTTCACCCCTCCACTTT
TRBV7-9	once	TRBD1	TRBJ1-5	CASCPPGTDNQPQHF	TGTGCCAGCTGCCCACCCGGGACAGACAATCAGCCCCAGCATTTT
TRBV6-5	.	.	TRBJ2-3	CASRTQGPRETSTDTQYF	TGTGCCAGCAGGACCCAGGGACCAAGAGAGACTAGCACAGATACGCAGTATTTT
TRBV7-9	many	TRBD1	TRBJ1-1	CASSLLQGAETEAFF	TGTGCCAGCAGCTTACTTCAGGGGGCTGAAACTGAAGCTTTCTTT
TRBV7-9	.	.	TRBJ1-1	CASSLGADIEAFF	TGTGCCAGCAGCTTAGGGGCAGACATTGAAGCTTTCTTT
TRBV29-1	few	TRBD2	TRBJ2-7	CSAGLAGDYEQYF	TGCAGCGCCGGACTAGCGGGAGACTACGAGCAGTACTTC
TRBV24-1	.	.	TRBJ1-1	CATSDSAGGEAFF	TGTGCCACCAGTGATTCTGCGGGCGGTGAAGCTTTCTTT
TRBV5-1	.	.	TRBJ2-7	CASSPVGQSGYHAQYF	TGCGCCAGCAGCCCGGTAGGACAGAGTGGGTACCACGCGCAGTACTTC
TRBV4-3	.	TRBD1	TRBJ2-5	CASSQDSRGQTQYF	TGCGCCAGCAGCCAAGATTCCAGGGGGCAGACCCAGTACTTC
TRBV7-9	few	.	TRBJ1-6	CASSSTTLPNSPLHF	TGTGCCAGCAGCTCGACGACCCTCCCTAATTCACCCCTCCACTTT
TRBV27	.	.	TRBJ2-3	CASSLLARADQLTDTQYF	TGTGCCAGCAGTTTATTGGCTCGGGCGGACCAACTCACAGATACGCAGTATTTT
TRBV3-1	.	.	TRBJ2-7	CASSGTDKAGEQYF	TGTGCCAGCAGTGGGACAGATAAAGCGGGGGAGCAGTACTTC
TRBV7-9	many	.	TRBJ2-5	CASSHHREQETQYF	TGTGCCAGCAGCCACCACCGGGAGCAAGAGACCCAGTACTTC
TRBV5-5	.	TRBD2	TRBJ2-7	CACSLAYLGRAEQYF	TGTGCCTGCAGCTTGGCCTATCTTGGGAGGGCTGAGCAGTACTTC
TRBV27	many	.	TRBJ1-1	CASSRLGSEAFF	TGTGCCAGCAGTCGGTTGGGCTCTGAAGCTTTCTTT
TRBV19	.	.	TRBJ2-1	CASSNPGASGNEQFF	TGTGCCAGTAGTAACCCCGGGGCCTCCGGCAATGAGCAGTTCTTC
TRBV6-5	.	.	TRBJ2-1	CASSYSQRNEQFF	TGTGCCAGCAGTTACTCGCAAAGGAATGAGCAGTTCTTC
TRBV20-1	few	.	TRBJ1-2	CSARDRGDLYYGYTF	TGCAGTGCTAGGGATCGGGGGGACCTGTACTATGGCTACACCTTC
TRBV28	many	TRBD1	TRBJ1-6	CASSLRSGTGTGFNSPLHF	TGTGCCAGCAGTTTAAGATCCGGGACCGGGACAGGGTTTAATTCACCCCTCCACTTT
TRBV6-2/TRBV6-3	few	TRBD1	TRBJ1-2	CASSMGQANYGYTF	TGTGCCAGCAGCATGGGACAGGCTAACTATGGCTACACCTTC
TRBV6-2/TRBV6-3	.	.	TRBJ1-1	CASSSLQAENTEAFF	TGTGCCAGCAGTTCTCTTCAGGCCGAAAACACTGAAGCTTTCTTT
TRBV5-6	many	.	TRBJ1-1	CASSLFQGLLVNTEAFF	TGTGCCAGCAGCTTGTTCCAGGGCCTCTTGGTGAACACTGAAGCTTTCTTT
TRBV27	.	TRBD2	TRBJ2-1	CASSLLAGVSNEQFF	TGTGCCAGCAGTTTACTTGCGGGAGTGTCTAATGAGCAGTTCTTC
TRBV7-6	many	.	TRBJ2-5	CASSFLQETQYF	TGTGCCAGCAGCTTCCTCCAAGAGACCCAGTACTTC
TRBV28	.	TRBD2	TRBJ2-1	CASRAGLAGDPSYNEQFF	TGTGCCAGCAGGGCCGGACTAGCGGGAGATCCCTCCTACAATGAGCAGTTCTTC
TRBV4-2	many	TRBD2	TRBJ2-5	CASSPRTSGDQETQYF	TGTGCCAGCAGCCCAAGGACTAGCGGCGACCAAGAGACCCAGTACTTC
TRBV28	.	TRBD1	TRBJ2-4	CASSFVTTGGGEAFSKNVQYF	TGTGCCAGCAGTTTTGTGACGACAGGGGGCGGAGAGGCTTTTTCCAAAAACGTTCAGTACTTC
TRBV7-9	few	TRBD1	TRBJ2-7	CASSPGDRRHYEQYF	TGTGCCAGCAGCCCGGGGGACAGGAGACACTACGAGCAGTACTTC
TRBV6-5	.	.	TRBJ2-5	CASSYSGGETQYF	TGTGCCAGCAGTTACTCCGGCGGAGAGACCCAGTACTTC
TRBV30	.	.	TRBJ2-7	CAWTTAPGEQYF	TGTGCCTGGACAACCGCCCCCGGGGAGCAGTACTTC
TRBV19	.	.	TRBJ2-7	CAPRPGPYHEQYF	TGTGCCCCCCGCCCCGGGCCGTACCACGAGCAGTACTTC
TRBV30	many	.	TRBJ1-1	CAWSAGSSTEAFF	TGTGCCTGGAGTGCAGGGTCGAGCACTGAAGCTTTCTTT
TRBV5-1	.	.	TRBJ2-3	CASSLAGGATSTDAQYF	TGCGCCAGCAGCTTGGCTGGGGGGGCAACTAGCACAGATGCGCAGTATTTT
TRBV3-1	few	.	TRBJ2-7	CASSSFLDSQPYEQYF	TGTGCCAGCAGCTCATTTCTAGACAGTCAGCCCTACGAGCAGTACTTC
TRBV6-2/TRBV6-3	.	.	TRBJ2-1	CATHRDTSYNEQFF	TGTGCCACCCACCGGGACACCTCCTACAATGAGCAGTTCTTC
TRBV6-2/TRBV6-3	.	.	TRBJ1-1	CASSYPPEAFF	TGTGCCAGCAGTTATCCCCCTGAAGCTTTCTTT
TRBV6-5	few	.	TRBJ2-2	CATYYPGGSGELFF	TGTGCCACCTATTACCCTGGGGGGAGCGGGGAGCTGTTTTTT
TRBV21-1	few	.	TRBJ1-6	CASSKSPGASSSSYNSPLHF	TGTGCCAGCAGCAAATCTCCGGGGGCCTCTTCCAGCTCCTATAATTCACCCCTCCACTTT
TRBV30	.	TRBD2	TRBJ2-3	CAWTVGRGTDTQYF	TGTGCCTGGACGGTAGGGAGGGGTACAGATACGCAGTATTTT
TRBV12-3/TRBV12-4	many	TRBD2	TRBJ2-5	CASSLAPGTSGSVSGETQYF	TGTGCCAGCAGTTTAGCGCCGGGAACTAGCGGGAGTGTCAGTGGAGAGACCCAGTACTTC
TRBV5-8	.	TRBD1	TRBJ2-7	CASSPGTVNEQYF	TGTGCCAGCAGTCCCGGGACAGTCAACGAGCAGTACTTC
TRBV27	few	.	TRBJ2-3	CASMEDPGTDTQYF	TGTGCCAGCATGGAAGACCCTGGCACAGATACGCAGTATTTT
TRBV20-1	.	.	TRBJ2-7	CSAPRGAGKAYEQYF	TGCAGTGCCCCCAGGGGAGCAGGGAAGGCCTACGAGCAGTACTTC
TRBV27	.	.	TRBJ1-5	CASSPTGGGASNQPQHF	TGTGCCAGCAGTCCAACCGGGGGCGGGGCTAGCAATCAGCCCCAGCATTTT
TRBV6-6	few	TRBD1	TRBJ2-5	CASSYSPTGLEETQYF	TGTGCCAGCAGTTACTCCCCGACAGGGTTGGAGGAGACCCAGTACTTC
TRBV20-1	.	TRBD2	TRBJ2-3	CSARDPGGLTDTQYF	TGCAGTGCTAGAGATCCGGGGGGACTCACAGATACGCAGTATTTT
TRBV20-1	few	.	TRBJ1-5	CSASGPRNQPQHF	TGCAGTGCCTCCGGCCCTAGGAATCAGCCCCAGCATTTT
TRBV2	many	.	TRBJ2-7	CASHSPGDTYEQYF	TGTGCCAGCCATTCACCCGGAGACACCTACGAGCAGTACTTC
TRBV7-2	many	.	TRBJ2-3	CASSLDLSDTQYF	TGTGCCAGCAGCTTAGATCTCTCAGATACGCAGTATTTT
TRBV15	many	.	TRBJ2-7	CATSRDDTISYEQYF	TGTGCCACCAGCAGAGATGATACCATCTCCTACGAGCAGTACTTC
TRBV6-1	many	TRBD1	TRBJ1-1	CASRQGSTEAFF	TGTGCCAGCCGACAGGGATCCACTGAAGCTTTCTTT
TRBV4-3	.	.	TRBJ1-3	CASSSSIGQSGNTIYF	TGCGCCAGCAGCTCGTCGATAGGACAGTCTGGAAACACCATATATTTT
TRBV30	.	.	TRBJ1-3	CAWSVYRVDTIYF	TGTGCCTGGAGTGTATACAGGGTGGACACCATATATTTT
TRBV12-3/TRBV12-4	.	.	TRBJ1-1	CASSFQGLNTVAFF	TGTGCCAGCAGTTTCCAGGGATTGAACACTGTAGCTTTCTTT